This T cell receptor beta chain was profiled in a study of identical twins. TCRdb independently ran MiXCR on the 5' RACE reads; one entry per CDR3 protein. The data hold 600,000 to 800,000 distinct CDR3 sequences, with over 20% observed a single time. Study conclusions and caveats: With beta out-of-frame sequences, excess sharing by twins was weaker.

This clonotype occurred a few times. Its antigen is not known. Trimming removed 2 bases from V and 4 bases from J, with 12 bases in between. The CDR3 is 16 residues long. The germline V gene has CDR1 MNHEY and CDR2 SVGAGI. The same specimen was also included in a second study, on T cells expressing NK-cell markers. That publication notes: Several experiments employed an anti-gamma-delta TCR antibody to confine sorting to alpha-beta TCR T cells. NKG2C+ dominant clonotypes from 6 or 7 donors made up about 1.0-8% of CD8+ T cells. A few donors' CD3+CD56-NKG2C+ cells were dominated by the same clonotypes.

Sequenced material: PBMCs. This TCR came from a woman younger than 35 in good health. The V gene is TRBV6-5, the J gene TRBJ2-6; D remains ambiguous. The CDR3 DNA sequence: TGTGCCAGCAGTTACAGGCAGCCCGTGGGGGCCAACGTCCTGACTTTC. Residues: CASSYRQPVGANVLTF.